This T cell receptor (beta chain) appears in the sequencing data of a study of T cell responses to AZD1222 COVID-19 vaccine. General observations from the study: Clonal diversity was possibly underestimated, and the donors were mostly white British, with more females.

Points on this clone: The antigen is unknown.

Clones were read by immunoSEQ multiplex PCR, and TCRdb kept only the in-frame ones, dropping some. The data contain roughly 180,000 clones, more than 85% of them seen just once; the ten biggest clones take up 1.7%. In germline, CDR1 is PRHDT, CDR2 FYEKMQ (reference sequence). The V and J ends lost 5 bases and 9 bases respectively, with 14 bases between them. This CDR3 contains 13 residues. This material consisted of peripheral blood, taken 28 days after the second AZD1222 dose. The TCR sequence derives from an adult who received the AZD1222 COVID-19 vaccine. The chain uses TRBV13 and TRBJ2-4, with D possibly being TRBD2 (5 bases). This chain's CDR3 is CASSPTLESIQYF. CDR3 DNA: TGTGCCAGCAGCCCGACACTAGAGAGCATTCAGTACTTC.